The T cell receptor (beta chain) under discussion was sequenced for a study of spatial heterogeneity in lung cancer. Study-wide background: The donor group consisted of 72 patients who had untreated, early-stage non-small cell lung cancer. Researchers sequenced follow-up PBMC samples if they had them, and these came a median of approximately 22 months after resection. Alpha-chain sequences were consistently detected less often than beta-chain sequences.

Time point indicated: blood at routine non-recurrence follow-up after resection. Sequencing of whole RNA from tumor, nontumor lung or frozen PBMC involved no sorting. Individually, TCR cDNA molecules were each labelled with a unique molecular identifier. In TCRdb, the 5' RACE reads were re-called with MiXCR into one record per CDR3 protein. This sample has 95,000 to 130,000 distinct CDR3 sequences, with 9.5% to 15% found just once. The sequence was collected from a male donor with early-stage non-small cell lung cancer. The material was PBMCs, obtained at follow-up.

The CDR3 DNA reads as TGTGCCAGCAGCCTCGACGGAGGAGCTGAAGCTTTCTTT. The encoded protein is CASSLDGGAEAFF. The chain has TRBV4-2 and TRBJ1-1; no clear D gene. The germline V gene has CDR1 LGHNA and CDR2 YNFKEQ. V lost 4 bases, J lost 6 bases, and 12 bases lay in between. This CDR3 contains 13 residues.